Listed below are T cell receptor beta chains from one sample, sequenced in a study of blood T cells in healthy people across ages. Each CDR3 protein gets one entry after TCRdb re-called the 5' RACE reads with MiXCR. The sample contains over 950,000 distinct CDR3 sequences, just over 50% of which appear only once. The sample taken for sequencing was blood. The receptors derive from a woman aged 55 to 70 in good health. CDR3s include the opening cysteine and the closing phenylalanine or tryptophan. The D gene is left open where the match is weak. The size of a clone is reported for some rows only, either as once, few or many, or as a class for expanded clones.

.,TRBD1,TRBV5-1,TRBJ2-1,TGCGCCAGCAGCTTTCTTGTCACAGGGGGGAACAATGAGCAGTTCTTC,CASSFLVTGGNNEQFF
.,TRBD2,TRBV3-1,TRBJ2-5,TGTGCCAGCAGCCAAACCTCTAGCGGGAGATGGACCCAGTACTTC,CASSQTSSGRWTQYF
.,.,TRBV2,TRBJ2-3,TGTGCCAGCAGTGGGGGCCGGCAGACAGATACGCAGTATTTT,CASSGGRQTDTQYF
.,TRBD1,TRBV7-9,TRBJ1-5,TGTGCCAGCAGCCCCTCCGGGACAGGGGGTAATCAGCCCCAGCATTTT,CASSPSGTGGNQPQHF
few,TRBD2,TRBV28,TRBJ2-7,TGTGCCAGCAGTTCTAGCGGGAGTAGATACGAGCAGTACTTC,CASSSSGSRYEQYF
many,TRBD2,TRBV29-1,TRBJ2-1,TGCAGCGTCGGACTAGCCAATGAGCAGTTCTTC,CSVGLANEQFF
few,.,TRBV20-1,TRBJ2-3,TGCAGTGCTAGGGACACCTATAGGGCGCAGTATTTT,CSARDTYRAQYF
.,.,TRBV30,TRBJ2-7,TGTGCCTGGGGGGACTCCTACGAGCAGTACTTC,CAWGDSYEQYF
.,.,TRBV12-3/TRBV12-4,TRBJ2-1,TGTGCCAGCAGCCCACTGCTCCCCAATGAGCAGTTCTTC,CASSPLLPNEQFF
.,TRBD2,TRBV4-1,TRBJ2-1,TGCGCCAGCAGCCGAGGGACTAGCGGGCCTAATGAGCAGTTCTTC,CASSRGTSGPNEQFF
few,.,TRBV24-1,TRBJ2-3,TGTGCCACCTCCAGCGGCGATACGCAGTATTTT,CATSSGDTQYF
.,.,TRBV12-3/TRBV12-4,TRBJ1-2,TGTGCCAGCAGCGCCAGCGGCAGCCAGCAGCATGGCTACACCTTC,CASSASGSQQHGYTF
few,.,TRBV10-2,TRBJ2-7,TGCGCCAGCAGTGAAACTAGTATTGGGGCCTCCGAGCAGTACTTC,CASSETSIGASEQYF
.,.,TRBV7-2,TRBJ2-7,TGTGCCAGCAGCTTAGAGAGAGTAAAGGGCTACGAGCAGTACTTC,CASSLERVKGYEQYF
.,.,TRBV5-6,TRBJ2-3,TGTGCCAGCAGCATGGGTGGGCAGGGAGCAGATACGCAGTATTTT,CASSMGGQGADTQYF
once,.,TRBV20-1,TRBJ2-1,TGCAGTGCTAGATCTACAGGGTGGGACTCCTACAATGAGCAGTTCTTC,CSARSTGWDSYNEQFF
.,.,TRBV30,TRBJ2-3,TGTGCCTGGAGTGGAGAGGCTAAAAACACAGATACGCAGTATTTT,CAWSGEAKNTDTQYF
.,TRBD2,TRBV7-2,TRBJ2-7,TGTGCCAGCAGCTTAGATCGGGACTACTACGAGCAGTACTTC,CASSLDRDYYEQYF